This TCR beta chain was identified in a study of T cell responses to AZD1222 COVID-19 vaccine. Clones were sequenced by immunoSEQ multiplex PCR, and TCRdb holds only the in-frame ones, with some missing. The table includes some 140,000 clones, roughly 93% detected once. The CDR3 covers 15 residues. V shed 1 base, J shed 6 bases, and the junction held 7 bases outside the gene matches. Per the germline V gene, CDR1 is SGHRS and CDR2 is YFSETQ. This clonotype was obtained from an adult in good health. The sample consisted of peripheral blood, taken on day 0 of AZD1222 vaccination. The V and J genes are TRBV5-1 and TRBJ1-3, with TRBD1 matching 7 bases. The CDR3 is CASSLYGQGVNTIYF. CDR3 nucleotides: TGCGCCAGCAGCTTGTATGGGCAGGGGGTAAACACCATATATTTT.